This is a list of T cell receptor beta chains from one sample in a study of shared T cell receptors in the human thymus. Assay used: immunoSEQ multiplex PCR; TCRdb lists only in-frame clones, some missing. This table holds approximately 660,000 clones, around nine tenths found once. These sequences were also reported in another study, on human thymus T cells.

Sequenced: thymocytes. These receptors all stem from a boy younger than two with a congenital heart defect. Each CDR3 is given with its conserved first and last residue. Each record gives: V gene, CDR3 protein.

>TRBV20-1
CSARVRTQYF
>TRBV5-6
CASRPGLAGAAPLPYEQYF
>TRBV28
CASTVLRTGIVHEQFF
>TRBV4-3
CASSQRPGTQYF
>TRBV29-1
CSGRAGGSDTQYF
>TRBV9
CASSRWVALTDTQYF
>TRBV25-1
CASSPSGQGVEKLFF
>TRBV14
CASSQTGTKDTHNEQFF
>TRBV27
CASSKQGPVGYTF
>TRBV30
CAWSVSGQGGETQYF
>TRBV19
CASTAAGEYF
>TRBV7-2
CASSLSRLAGRRPTGELFF
>TRBV20-1
CSARDFYEQFF
>TRBV28
CASSSRLRGTYEQYF
>TRBV28
CASYHRGLAGISDTQYF
>TRBV6-1
CASSEADQGARNYEQYF
>TRBV5-8
CASSLLRMTGANYGYTF
>TRBV27
CASSLGRRAERWSYEQYF
>TRBV5-6
CASSFYPRENEQYF
>TRBV30
CAWSGAGGGNTQYF
>TRBV9
CASSPPTSGIETQYF
>TRBV27
CASNQTPSGRVCEQYF
>TRBV4-1
CASSATSGRALVEQFF
>TRBV15
CATSKKLVGGQGDSGNTIYF
>TRBV12-5
CASGLVNLQEEYNEQFF
>TRBV29-1
CSVETGTSGRINYEQYF
>TRBV5-8
CASSLGLIYGYTF
>TRBV11-2
CASSYAPSGSTDTQYF
>TRBV28
CASSLFGLPDQPQHF
>TRBV27
CASSPGQVHGYTF
>TRBV4-3
CASSLGLAGDNEQFF
>TRBV5-5
CASSSLTSGANTGELFF
>TRBV11-2
CASSLGDLSYEQYF
>TRBV25-1
CASSDPPAGNTIYF
>TRBV4-2
CASSQERDSRYEQYF
>TRBV27
CASASTDSDRTPSYEQYF
>TRBV2
CASSRQGGEKLFF
>TRBV7-9
CASSATSTYNEQFF
>TRBV20-1
CSVKAGDEQYF
>TRBV27
CASTGQGSGANVLTF
>TRBV5-1
CASSFPGTSGDLNTGELFF
>TRBV28
CASGAAGGERELTDTQYF
>TRBV4-3
CASSQGRQGGQPTYNEQFF
>TRBV27
CASSSRQDLNTEAFF
>TRBV5-8
CASSLVGAWLF
>TRBV11-2
CASSLGGTSGTRKTQYF
>TRBV10-2
CASTGLAGGPGEQFF
>TRBV10-2
CASGIGAVIDTQYF
>TRBV28
CASSPDAEGAPYEQYF
>TRBV10-3
CAISPLTSGSSYNEQFF
>TRBV7-9
CASSPQGAGNTIYF
>TRBV4-3
CASSPAGVFPDTQYF
>TRBV4-2
CASSQDPANLGECYEQYF
>TRBV5-6
CASSLYLAGGTSYEQYF
>TRBV11-3
CASSLGQRGLRGQFF
>TRBV5-1
CASSLISGIYEQYF
>TRBV5-8
CASSSWGEDGYTF